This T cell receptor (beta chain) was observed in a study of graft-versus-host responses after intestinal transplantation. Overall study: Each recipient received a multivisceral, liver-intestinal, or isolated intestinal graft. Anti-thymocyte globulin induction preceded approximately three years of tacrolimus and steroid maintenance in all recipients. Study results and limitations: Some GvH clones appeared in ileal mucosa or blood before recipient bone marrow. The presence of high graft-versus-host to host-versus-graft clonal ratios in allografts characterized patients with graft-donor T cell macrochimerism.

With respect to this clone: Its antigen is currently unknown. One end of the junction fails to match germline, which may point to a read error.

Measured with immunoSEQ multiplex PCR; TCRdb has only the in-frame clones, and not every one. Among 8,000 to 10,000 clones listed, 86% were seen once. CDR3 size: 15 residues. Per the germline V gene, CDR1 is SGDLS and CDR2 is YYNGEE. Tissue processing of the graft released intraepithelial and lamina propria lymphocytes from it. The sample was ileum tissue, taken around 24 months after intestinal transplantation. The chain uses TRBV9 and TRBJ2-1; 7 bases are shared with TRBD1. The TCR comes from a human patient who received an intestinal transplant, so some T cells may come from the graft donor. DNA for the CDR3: TGTGCCAGCAGTCCGGGACAGATCTCCTACAATGAGCGGTTCTTC. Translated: CASSPGQISYNERFF.